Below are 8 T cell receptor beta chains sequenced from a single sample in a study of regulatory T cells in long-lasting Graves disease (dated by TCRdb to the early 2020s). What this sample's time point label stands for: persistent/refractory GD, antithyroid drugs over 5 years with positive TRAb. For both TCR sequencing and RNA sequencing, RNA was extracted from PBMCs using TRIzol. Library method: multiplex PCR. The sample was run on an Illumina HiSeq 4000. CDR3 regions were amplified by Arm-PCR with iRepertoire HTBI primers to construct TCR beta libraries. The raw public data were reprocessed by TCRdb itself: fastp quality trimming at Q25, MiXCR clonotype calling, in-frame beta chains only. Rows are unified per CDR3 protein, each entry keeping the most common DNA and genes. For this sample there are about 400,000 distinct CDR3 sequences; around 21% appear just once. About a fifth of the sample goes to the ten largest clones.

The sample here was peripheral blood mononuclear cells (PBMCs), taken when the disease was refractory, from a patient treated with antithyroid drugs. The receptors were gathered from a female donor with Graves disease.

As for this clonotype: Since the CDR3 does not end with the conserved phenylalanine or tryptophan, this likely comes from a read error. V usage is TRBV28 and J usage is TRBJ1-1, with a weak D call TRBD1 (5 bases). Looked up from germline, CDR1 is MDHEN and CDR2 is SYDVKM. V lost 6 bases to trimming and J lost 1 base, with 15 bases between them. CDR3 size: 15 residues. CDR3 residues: CASSPGRDRNTEAFL. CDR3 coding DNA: TGTGCCAGCAGCCCCGGCAGGGACCGGAACACTGAAGCTTTCCTT.

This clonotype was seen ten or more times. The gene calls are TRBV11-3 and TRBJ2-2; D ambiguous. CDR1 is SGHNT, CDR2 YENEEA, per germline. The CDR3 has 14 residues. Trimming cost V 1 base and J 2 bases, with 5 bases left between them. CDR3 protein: CASSLAFNTGELFF. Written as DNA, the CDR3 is TGTGCCAGCAGCTTAGCTTTCAACACCGGGGAGCTGTTTTTT.

The CDR3 loop is CSVDKLSSGELFF. CDR3 bases: TGCAGCGTTGACAAGCTATCGTCCGGGGAGCTGTTTTTT. The genes are TRBV29-1 and TRBJ2-2; D is unclear. Trimming took 3 bases from V and 6 from J, leaving 11 bases between them. The germline CDR1 and CDR2 sequences are SQVTM and ANQGSEA. CDR3 length: 13 residues.

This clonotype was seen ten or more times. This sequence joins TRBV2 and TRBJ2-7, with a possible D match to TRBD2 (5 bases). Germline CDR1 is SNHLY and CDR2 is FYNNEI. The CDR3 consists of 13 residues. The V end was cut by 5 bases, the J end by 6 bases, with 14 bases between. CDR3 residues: CASSSRLISEQYF. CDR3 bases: TGTGCCAGCAGTAGTAGACTAATTTCCGAGCAGTACTTC.

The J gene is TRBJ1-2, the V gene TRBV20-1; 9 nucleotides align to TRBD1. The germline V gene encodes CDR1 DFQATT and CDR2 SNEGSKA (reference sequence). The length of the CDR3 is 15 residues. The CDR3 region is CSVTTGGSSNYGYTF. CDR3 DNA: TGCAGCGTTACGACAGGGGGTTCCTCTAACTATGGCTACACCTTC.

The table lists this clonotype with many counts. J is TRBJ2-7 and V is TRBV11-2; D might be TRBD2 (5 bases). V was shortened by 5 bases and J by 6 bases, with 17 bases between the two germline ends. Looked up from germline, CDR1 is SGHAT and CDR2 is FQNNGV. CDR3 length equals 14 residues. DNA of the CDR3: TGTGCCAGCAGCGGGCGGCTGGAGGCGGCCGAGCAGTACTTC. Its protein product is CASSGRLEAAEQYF.

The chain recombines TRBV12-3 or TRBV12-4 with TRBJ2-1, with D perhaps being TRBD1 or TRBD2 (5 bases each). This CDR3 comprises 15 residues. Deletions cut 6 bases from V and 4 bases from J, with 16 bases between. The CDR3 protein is CASRAGRRSYNEQFF. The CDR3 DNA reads TGTGCCAGCAGGGCAGGGAGACGCTCATACAATGAGCAGTTCTTC.

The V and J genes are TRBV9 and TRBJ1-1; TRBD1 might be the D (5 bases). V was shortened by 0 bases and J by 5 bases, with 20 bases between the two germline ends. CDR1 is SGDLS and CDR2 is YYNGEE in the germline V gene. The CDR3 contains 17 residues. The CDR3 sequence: CASSVGAPGQGGTEAFF. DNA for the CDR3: TGTGCCAGCAGCGTAGGGGCTCCCGGGCAGGGAGGGACTGAAGCTTTCTTT. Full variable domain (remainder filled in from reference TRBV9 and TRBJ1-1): DSGVTQTPKHLITATGQRVTLRCSPRSGDLSVYWYQQSLDQGLQFLIQYYNGEERAKGNILERFSAQQFPDLHSELNLSSLELGDSALYFCASSVGAPGQGGTEAFFGQGTRLTVV.